The present T cell receptor (beta chain) was sequenced within a study of cytomegalovirus exposure and HLA in healthy donors. The study's findings and limits: For most TCR beta V segments, an earlier analysis put the productive rate at about 87% or about 30% of the time.

Notes on this clone: Its antigen is not known.

The CDR3 covers 15 residues. 60 Vbeta and 13 Jbeta primers were used in PCR. Measured with immunoSEQ multiplex PCR; TCRdb has only the in-frame clones, and not every one. The data hold roughly 160,000 clones, with about four fifths observed a single time. The chain is built from TRBV21-1 and TRBJ1-2; the table assigns TRBD1, which was not confirmed against the DNA. TRBV21-1 has pseudogene status. The sequencing sample was made of PBMCs. This receptor was identified in a woman aged 50 to 60 in good health and CMV-seronegative. The CDR3 region has the DNA TGTGCCAGCAGCAAAGAGGCAGGGGAAGAGAATGGCTACACCTTC. Protein: CASSKEAGEENGYTF.